The TCR beta chain under discussion was sequenced for a study of siplizumab effects on memory and regulatory T cells. General study results and limits: Naive T cells seemed more diverse than memory cells; they also seemed major alloresponse contributors. Controls showed an average of approximately 27% Treg-derived mappable alloreactive CD4+ clones, while siplizumab showed about 75%.

For this clone: The antigen remains unidentified.

Data came from immunoSEQ multiplex PCR; TCRdb stores just in-frame clones and leaves some out. The repertoire holds roughly 56,000 clones, with around 97% as singletons. The TCR was taken from a human donor in good health. Sequenced sample: naive CD8+ T cells sorted from blood.

CDR3 sequence (DNA): TGTGCCATCAGTGAAGGAGCGGGAGAGGGGGAGACCCAGTACTTC. Protein: CAISEGAGEGETQYF. The chain combines TRBV10-3 with TRBJ2-5; 8 bases line up with TRBD2. The CDR3 is made up of 15 amino acids. Germline V gives CDR1 ENHRY, CDR2 SYGVKD. Trimming removed 3 bases from V and 5 bases from J; junction bases left unmatched: 8.